This section outlines one TCR beta chain sequence together with its context. Its specificity is not known. This entry is derived from a study of T cell responses to AZD1222 COVID-19 vaccine. On the study more broadly: Second doses that came at about 4 or about 12 weeks were put together. Findings of the study overall: Repertoire collection took place solely once the T cell response had peaked. The sample set comprised mostly white British donors with more females, and clonal diversity was possibly underestimated. When two AZD1222 doses had been given, Spike-specific TCR breadth and depth rose.

CDR1 and CDR2 from the germline V gene are SGHTA and FQGNSA. The germline V and J ends were trimmed by 5 bases and 5 bases, with 18 bases remaining between them. CDR3 length: 15 residues. Profiled with immunoSEQ multiplex PCR; TCRdb holds only in-frame clones, not every one. The sample consists of about 90,000 clones, 70% to 90% of them appearing once. The material was peripheral blood, obtained on day 0 of AZD1222 vaccination. The source of this sequence is an adult in good health. The chain recombines TRBV7-2 with TRBJ1-1, with a tentative D call TRBD1 (5 bases). The CDR3 protein is CASSPMVGGLTEAFF. CDR3 nucleotides: TGTGCCAGCAGCCCCATGGTGGGGGGGTTAACTGAAGCTTTCTTT.